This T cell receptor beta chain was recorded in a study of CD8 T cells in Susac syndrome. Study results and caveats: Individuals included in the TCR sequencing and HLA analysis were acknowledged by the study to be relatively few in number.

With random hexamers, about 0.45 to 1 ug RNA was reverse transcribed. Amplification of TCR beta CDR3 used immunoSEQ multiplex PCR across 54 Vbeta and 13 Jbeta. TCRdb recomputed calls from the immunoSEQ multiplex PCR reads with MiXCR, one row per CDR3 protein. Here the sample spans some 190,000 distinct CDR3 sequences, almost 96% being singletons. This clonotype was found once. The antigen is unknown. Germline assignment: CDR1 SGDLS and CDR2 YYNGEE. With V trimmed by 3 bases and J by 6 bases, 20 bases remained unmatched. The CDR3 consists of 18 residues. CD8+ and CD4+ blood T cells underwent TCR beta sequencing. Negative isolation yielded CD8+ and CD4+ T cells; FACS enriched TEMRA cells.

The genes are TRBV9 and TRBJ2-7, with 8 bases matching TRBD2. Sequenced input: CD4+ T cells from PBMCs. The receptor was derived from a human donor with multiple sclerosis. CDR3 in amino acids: CASSGSGAVGLQIGEQYF. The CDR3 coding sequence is TGTGCCAGCAGCGGTAGCGGGGCTGTGGGGTTGCAGATTGGCGAGCAGTACTTC.